The present T cell receptor (beta chain) was sequenced within a study of shared clonotypes between healthy human individuals. CD8 cells regarded as naive lacked CD45RO, were positively chosen for CCR7, and omitted terminally differentiated effector memory CD45RA+ cells. The donor cohort consisted entirely of Caucasian adults residing in Nashville, Tennessee. Whole-study findings and limits: It was only blood that was sampled, and tissue repertoires likely differ. Some naive CD4 clonotypes, around 5%, turned up in common across several donors.

This was a deep-level run. Here immunoSEQ multiplex PCR was the method, and the copy in TCRdb shows in-frame clones only, minus some. The data contain about 1.9 million clones, around 93% of them singletons. As concerns this clone: As yet, its antigen is unknown.

There are 11 residues in the CDR3. CDR1 is LNHDA, CDR2 SQIVND, per germline (reference sequence). V lost 8 bases to trimming and J lost 8 bases, with 12 bases between them. The sequencing input was naive CD8+ T cells from PBMCs. The sequence derives from a man younger than 35 in good health. Some clones in this sample may be carry-over from other donors' samples. The chain links TRBV19 to TRBJ1-1, with D hard to call. This CDR3 reads CASGDGREAFF. CDR3 coding DNA: TGTGCCAGTGGAGACGGCAGGGAAGCTTTCTTT. The full variable domain, completed using reference TRBV19 and TRBJ1-1, is DGGITQSPKYLFRKEGQNVTLSCEQNLNHDAMYWYRQDPGQGLRLIYYSQIVNDFQKGDIAEGYSVSREKKESFPLTVTSAQKNPTAFYLCASGDGREAFFGQGTRLTVV.